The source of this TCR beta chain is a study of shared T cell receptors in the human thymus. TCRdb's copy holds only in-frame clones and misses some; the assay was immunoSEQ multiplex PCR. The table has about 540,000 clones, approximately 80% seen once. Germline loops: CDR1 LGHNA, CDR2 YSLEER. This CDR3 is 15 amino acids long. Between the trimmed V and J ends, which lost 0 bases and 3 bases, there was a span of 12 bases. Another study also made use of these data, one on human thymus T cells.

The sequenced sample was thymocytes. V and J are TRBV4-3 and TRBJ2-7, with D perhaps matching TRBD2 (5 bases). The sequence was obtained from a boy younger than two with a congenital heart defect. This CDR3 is CASSQDRGTIYEQYF. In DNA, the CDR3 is TGCGCCAGCAGCCAAGATCGGGGAACGATCTACGAGCAGTACTTC.